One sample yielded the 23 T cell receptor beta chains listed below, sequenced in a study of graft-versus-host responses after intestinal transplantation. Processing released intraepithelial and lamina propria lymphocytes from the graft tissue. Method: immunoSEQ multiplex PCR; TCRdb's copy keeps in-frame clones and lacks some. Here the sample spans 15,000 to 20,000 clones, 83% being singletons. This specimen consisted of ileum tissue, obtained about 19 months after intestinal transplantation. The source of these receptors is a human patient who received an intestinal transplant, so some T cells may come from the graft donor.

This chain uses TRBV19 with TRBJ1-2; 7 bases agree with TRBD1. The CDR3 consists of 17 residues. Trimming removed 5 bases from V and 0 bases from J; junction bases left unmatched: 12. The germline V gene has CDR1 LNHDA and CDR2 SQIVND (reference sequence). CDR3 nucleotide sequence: TGTGCCAGTAGTCATAGACAGGGAAGGCATACTAACTATGGCTACACCTTC. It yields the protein CASSHRQGRHTNYGYTF. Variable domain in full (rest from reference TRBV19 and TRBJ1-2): DGGITQSPKYLFRKEGQNVTLSCEQNLNHDAMYWYRQDPGQGLRLIYYSQIVNDFQKGDIAEGYSVSREKKESFPLTVTSAQKNPTAFYLCASSHRQGRHTNYGYTFGSGTRLTVV.

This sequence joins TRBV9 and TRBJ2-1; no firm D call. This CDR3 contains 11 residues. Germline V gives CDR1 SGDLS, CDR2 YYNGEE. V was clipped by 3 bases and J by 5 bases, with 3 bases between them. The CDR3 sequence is CASSADNEQFF. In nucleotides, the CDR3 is TGTGCCAGCAGCGCGGACAATGAGCAGTTCTTC. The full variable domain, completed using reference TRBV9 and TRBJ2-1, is DSGVTQTPKHLITATGQRVTLRCSPRSGDLSVYWYQQSLDQGLQFLIQYYNGEERAKGNILERFSAQQFPDLHSELNLSSLELGDSALYFCASSADNEQFFGPGTRLTVL.

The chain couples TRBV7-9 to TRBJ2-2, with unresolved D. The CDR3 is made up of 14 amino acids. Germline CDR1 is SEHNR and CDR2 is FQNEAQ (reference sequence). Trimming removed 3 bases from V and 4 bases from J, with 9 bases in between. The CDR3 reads CASSFDVTTGELFF. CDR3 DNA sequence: TGTGCCAGCAGCTTTGATGTTACCACCGGGGAGCTGTTTTTT.

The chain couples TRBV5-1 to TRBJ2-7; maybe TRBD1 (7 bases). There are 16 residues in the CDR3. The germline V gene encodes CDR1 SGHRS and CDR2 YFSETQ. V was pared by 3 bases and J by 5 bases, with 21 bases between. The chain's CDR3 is CASSSTRYRGQDEQYF. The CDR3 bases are TGCGCCAGCAGCTCGACTAGGTATAGGGGGCAGGACGAGCAGTACTTC. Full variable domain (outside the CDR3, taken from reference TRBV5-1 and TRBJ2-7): KAGVTQTPRYLIKTRGQQVTLSCSPISGHRSVSWYQQTPGQGLQFLFEYFSETQRNKGNFPGRFSGRQFSNSRSEMNVSTLELGDSALYLCASSSTRYRGQDEQYFGPGTRLTVT.

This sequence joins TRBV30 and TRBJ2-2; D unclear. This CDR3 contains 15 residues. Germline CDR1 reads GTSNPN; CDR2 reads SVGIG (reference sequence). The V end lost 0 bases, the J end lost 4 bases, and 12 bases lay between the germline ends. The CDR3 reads CAWSVKSGSTGELFF. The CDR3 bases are TGTGCCTGGAGTGTAAAGTCAGGCAGCACCGGGGAGCTGTTTTTT.

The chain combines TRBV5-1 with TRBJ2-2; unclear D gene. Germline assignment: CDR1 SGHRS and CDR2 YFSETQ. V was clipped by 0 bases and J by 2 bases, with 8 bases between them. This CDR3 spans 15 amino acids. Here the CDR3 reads CASSLGFGNTGELFF. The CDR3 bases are TGCGCCAGCAGCTTGGGTTTTGGAAACACCGGGGAGCTGTTTTTT.

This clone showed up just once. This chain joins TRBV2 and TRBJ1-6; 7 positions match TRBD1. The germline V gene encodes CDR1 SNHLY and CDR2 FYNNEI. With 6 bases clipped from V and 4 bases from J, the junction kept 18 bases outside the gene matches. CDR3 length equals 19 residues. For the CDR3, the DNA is TGTGCCAGCAGGAAAGACGGGACAGTCACTATTAGATATAATTCACCCCTCCACTTT. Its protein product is CASRKDGTVTIRYNSPLHF.

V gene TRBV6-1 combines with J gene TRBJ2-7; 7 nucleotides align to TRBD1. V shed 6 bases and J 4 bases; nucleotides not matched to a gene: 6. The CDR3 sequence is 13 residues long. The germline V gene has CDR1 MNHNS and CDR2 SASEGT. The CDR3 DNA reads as TGTGCCAGCAGGGGGGACAGACTTTACGAGCAGTACTTC. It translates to CASRGDRLYEQYF.

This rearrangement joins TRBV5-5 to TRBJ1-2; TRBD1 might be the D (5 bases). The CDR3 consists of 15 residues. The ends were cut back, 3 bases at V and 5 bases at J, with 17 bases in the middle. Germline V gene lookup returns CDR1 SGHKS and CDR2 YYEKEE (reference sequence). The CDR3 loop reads CASSSMGTEGYGYTF. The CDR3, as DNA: TGTGCCAGCAGCTCAATGGGGACTGAGGGGTATGGCTACACCTTC. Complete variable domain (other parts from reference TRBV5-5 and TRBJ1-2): DAGVTQSPTHLIKTRGQQVTLRCSPISGHKSVSWYQQVLGQGPQFIFQYYEKEERGRGNFPDRFSARQFPNYSSELNVNALLLGDSALYLCASSSMGTEGYGYTFGSGTRLTVV.

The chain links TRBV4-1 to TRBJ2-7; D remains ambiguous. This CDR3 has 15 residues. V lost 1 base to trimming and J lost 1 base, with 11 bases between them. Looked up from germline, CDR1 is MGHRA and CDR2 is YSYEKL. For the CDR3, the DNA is TGCGCCAGCAGCCAAGTTGGACCTTTGTCCTACGAGCAGTACTTC. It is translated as CASSQVGPLSYEQYF.

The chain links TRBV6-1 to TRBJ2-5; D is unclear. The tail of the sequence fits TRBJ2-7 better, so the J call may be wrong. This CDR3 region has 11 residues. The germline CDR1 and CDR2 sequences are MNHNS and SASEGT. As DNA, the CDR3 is TGTGCCAGCAGTCCAGCCTACGAGCAGTACTTC. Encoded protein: CASSPAYEQYF.

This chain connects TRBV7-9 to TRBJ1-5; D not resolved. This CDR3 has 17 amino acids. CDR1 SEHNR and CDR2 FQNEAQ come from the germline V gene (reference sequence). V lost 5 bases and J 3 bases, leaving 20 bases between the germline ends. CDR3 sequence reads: CASSPRPPRIPNQPQHF. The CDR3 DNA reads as TGTGCCAGCAGCCCCCGTCCCCCGAGGATTCCCAATCAGCCCCAGCATTTT.

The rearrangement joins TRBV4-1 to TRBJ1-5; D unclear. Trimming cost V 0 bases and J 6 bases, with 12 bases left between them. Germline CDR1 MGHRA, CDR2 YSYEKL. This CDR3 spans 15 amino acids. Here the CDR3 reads CASSQESVSGQPQHF. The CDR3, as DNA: TGCGCCAGCAGCCAAGAATCAGTTTCTGGTCAGCCCCAGCATTTT.

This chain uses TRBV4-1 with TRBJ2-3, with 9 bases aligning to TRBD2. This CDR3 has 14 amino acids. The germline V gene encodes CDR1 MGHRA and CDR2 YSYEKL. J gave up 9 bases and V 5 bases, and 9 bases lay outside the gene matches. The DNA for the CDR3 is TGCGCCAGCAGCTCAGATCCTAGCGGGGTGACGCAGTATTTT. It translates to CASSSDPSGVTQYF.

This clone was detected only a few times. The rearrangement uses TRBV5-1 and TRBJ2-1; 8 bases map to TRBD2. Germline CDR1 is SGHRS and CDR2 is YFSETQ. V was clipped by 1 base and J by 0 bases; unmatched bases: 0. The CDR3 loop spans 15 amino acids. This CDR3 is CASSLRGGSYNEQFF. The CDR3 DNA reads TGCGCCAGCAGCTTGCGGGGGGGCTCCTACAATGAGCAGTTCTTC.

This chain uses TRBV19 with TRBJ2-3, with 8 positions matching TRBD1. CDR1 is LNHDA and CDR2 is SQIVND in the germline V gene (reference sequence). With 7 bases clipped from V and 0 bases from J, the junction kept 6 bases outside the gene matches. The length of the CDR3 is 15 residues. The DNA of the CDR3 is TGTGCCAGTACCGACAGGGGCGAAAGCACAGATACGCAGTATTTT. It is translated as CASTDRGESTDTQYF.

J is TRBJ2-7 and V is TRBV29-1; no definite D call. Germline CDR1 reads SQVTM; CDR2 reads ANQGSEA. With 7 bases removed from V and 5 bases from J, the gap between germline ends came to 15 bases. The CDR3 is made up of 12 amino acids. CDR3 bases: TGCAGCGCATCTAGGACCGGGCACGAGCAGTACTTC. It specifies CSASRTGHEQYF.

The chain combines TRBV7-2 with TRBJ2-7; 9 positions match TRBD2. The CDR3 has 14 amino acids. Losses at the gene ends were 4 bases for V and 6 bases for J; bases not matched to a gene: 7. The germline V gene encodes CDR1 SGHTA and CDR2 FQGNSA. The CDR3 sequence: CASSSLAGAIEQYF. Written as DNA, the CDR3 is TGTGCCAGCAGCTCCTTAGCGGGGGCCATCGAGCAGTACTTC. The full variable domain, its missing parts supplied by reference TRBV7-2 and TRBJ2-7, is GAGVSQSPSNKVTEKGKDVELRCDPISGHTALYWYRQSLGQGLEFLIYFQGNSAPDKSGLPSDRFSAERTGGSVSTLTIQRTQQEDSAVYLCASSSLAGAIEQYFGPGTRLTVT.

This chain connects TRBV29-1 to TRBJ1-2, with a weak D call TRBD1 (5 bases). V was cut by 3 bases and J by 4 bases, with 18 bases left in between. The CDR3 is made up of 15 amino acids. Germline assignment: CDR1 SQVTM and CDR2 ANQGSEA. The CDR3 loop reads CSVEQSGPRGYGYTF. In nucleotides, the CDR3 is TGCAGCGTTGAGCAATCAGGACCGAGGGGCTATGGCTACACCTTC.

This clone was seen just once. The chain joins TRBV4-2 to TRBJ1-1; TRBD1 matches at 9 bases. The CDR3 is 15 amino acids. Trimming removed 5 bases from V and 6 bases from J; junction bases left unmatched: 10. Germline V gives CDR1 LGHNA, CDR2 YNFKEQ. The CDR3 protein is CASSSQQGARAEAFF. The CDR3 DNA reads TGTGCCAGCAGCTCACAACAGGGGGCGCGGGCTGAAGCTTTCTTT.

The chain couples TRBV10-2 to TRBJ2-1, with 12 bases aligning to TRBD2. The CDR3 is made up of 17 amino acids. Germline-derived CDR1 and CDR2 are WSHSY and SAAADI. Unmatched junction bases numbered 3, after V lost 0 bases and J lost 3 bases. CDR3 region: CASSESLAGGVYNEQFF. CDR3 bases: TGCGCCAGCAGTGAGTCGCTAGCGGGGGGGGTCTACAATGAGCAGTTCTTC.

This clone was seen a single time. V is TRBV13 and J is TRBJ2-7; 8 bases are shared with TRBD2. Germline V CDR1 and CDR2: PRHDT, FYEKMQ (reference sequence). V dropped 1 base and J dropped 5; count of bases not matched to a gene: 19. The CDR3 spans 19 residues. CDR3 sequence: CASSLALAGGGLLGDEQYF. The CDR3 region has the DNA TGTGCCAGCAGCTTAGCCCTAGCGGGCGGGGGCCTCCTCGGGGACGAGCAGTACTTC. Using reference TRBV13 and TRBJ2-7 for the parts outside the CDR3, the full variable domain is AAGVIQSPRHLIKEKRETATLKCYPIPRHDTVYWYQQGPGQDPQFLISFYEKMQSDKGSIPDRFSAQQFSDYHSELNMSSLELGDSALYFCASSLALAGGGLLGDEQYFGPGTRLTVT.

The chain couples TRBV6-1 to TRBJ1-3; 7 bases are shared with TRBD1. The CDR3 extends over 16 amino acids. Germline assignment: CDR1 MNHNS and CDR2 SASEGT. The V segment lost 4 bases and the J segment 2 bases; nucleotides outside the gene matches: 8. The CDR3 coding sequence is TGTGCCAGCAGTGGCCTACAGGGGACACCTGGAAACACCATATATTTT. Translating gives CASSGLQGTPGNTIYF.